This TCR beta chain appears in the sequencing data of a study of cytomegalovirus exposure and HLA in healthy donors. Study as a whole: As released early, the data held around 80 million unique TCRs from HLA-typed donors.

Notes on this clone: Its target is unknown.

The primer mix had 60 Vbeta and 13 Jbeta primers. Only in-frame clones appear in the TCRdb table, and some are missing; sequencing was by immunoSEQ multiplex PCR. This sample has 150,000 to 200,000 clones, with roughly four fifths found just once. Study-level findings and limits: Accounts indicate the classifier identified cytomegalovirus status with strong specificity and sensitivity. In a later analysis, TCR association rates varied by HLA locus: DRB1 most, HLA-C fewest.

This CDR3 has 15 residues. The V and J ends lost 5 bases and 1 base respectively, with 9 bases between them. Germline V gene sequence: CDR1 SEHNR, CDR2 FQNEAQ (reference sequence). The sample comprised PBMCs. The chain uses TRBV7-9 and TRBJ2-6; a weak D match, TRBD1 (6 bases). The sequence was obtained from a woman aged 25-40 years in good health and CMV-seropositive. In DNA form, the CDR3 reads TGTGCCAGCAGCCAAGACAGGTCTGGGGCCAACGTCCTGACTTTC. This translates into CASSQDRSGANVLTF.